This TCR beta chain was observed in a study of neurological immune-mediated disorders. Across the whole study: Among roughly 34 multiple sclerosis patients, about 31 were relapsing-remitting and 3 were secondary progressive. Broader study findings: Across subjects, expanded clones had no CDR3 amino acid sequences in common, pointing to private repertoires in all groups.

TCRdb called the 5' RACE reads again in MiXCR, with one record for every CDR3 protein. Of 60,000 to 85,000 distinct CDR3 sequences in the sample, 4.5% to 6.5% were seen once. This clonotype was observed many times. Antigen unknown. CDR1 is DFQATT and CDR2 is SNEGSKA in the germline V gene (reference sequence). The ends lost 0 bases at V and 5 bases at J; junction bases unmatched: 4. The CDR3 is 14 amino acids. This sequence joins TRBV20-1 and TRBJ2-5, with TRBD2 identical over 9 bases. The specimen sequenced was PBMCs. This sequence originates from a woman aged 25 to 45 with multiple sclerosis. CDR3 sequence: CSARDAAGGETQYF. The DNA of the CDR3 is TGCAGTGCTAGAGATGCCGCGGGAGGGGAGACCCAGTACTTC.